The source of this T cell receptor (beta chain) is a study of metastatic and nonmetastatic thyroid tumors. Turning to the study itself: Repertoires from malignant and benign thyroid patients were compared across blood and tumor or nodule tissue. Findings of the study overall: Across blood and tumor, TCR beta diversity in malignant thyroid tumors was reportedly significantly higher than in benign nodules.

In the original analysis: Variation in CDR3 across clinicopathological groups served as the basis for constructing a distant-metastasis classifier in papillary thyroid cancer. TCRdb re-analyzed the PCR reads through MiXCR. TCRdb assigned the V and J calls; the authors' analysis was not used. This repertoire shows 24,000 or so clones, under 15% found once; its top ten account for around 5.1%. Patients had received no treatment of any kind before thyroid surgery. CDR1 is LNHDA, CDR2 SQIVND, per germline (reference sequence). Between the trimmed V and J ends, which lost 6 bases and 2 bases, there was a span of 4 bases. CDR3 length: 11 residues. This clone was detected ten times or more. Its target is not known.

This sequence originates from a female donor with papillary thyroid cancer or a benign thyroid nodule (not recorded which). Some clones in this sample may be carry-over from other donors' samples. The chain joins TRBV19 to TRBJ1-2; no firm D call. What was sequenced was blood. The CDR3 nucleotides are TGTGCCAGTAGCTGGAACTATGGCTACACCTTC. Translating it yields CASSWNYGYTF.